The source of this T cell receptor (beta chain) is a study of blood T cell repertoires in COVID-19. As for the study in general: The United States, Italy and Spain provided the acute and convalescent COVID-19 samples. T cells, B-cell-depleted T cells, or PBMCs provided the cDNA or gDNA that served as material.

Per the study methods: Reference gene primer amplification gave estimated nucleated cell counts. Only in-frame clones appear in the TCRdb table, and some are missing; sequencing was by immunoSEQ multiplex PCR. V and J calls and clone size are copied from that table; D and trimming were computed from the DNA. This table has 45,000 to 50,000 clones, about 77% appearing once. Per the germline V gene, CDR1 is SGHTS and CDR2 is YDEGEE. The CDR3 covers 16 residues. V was pared by 1 base and J by 0 bases, with 11 bases between. This sequence joins TRBV5-8 and TRBJ2-1; a weak D match, TRBD2 (5 bases). The sequence came from a human donor with active or convalescent COVID-19. The donor label of this sample is uncertain. Sequencing used peripheral blood. This CDR3 is CASSLSGLGSYNEQFF. In DNA, the CDR3 is TGTGCCAGCAGCTTGTCCGGACTGGGCTCCTACAATGAGCAGTTCTTC. The full variable domain, with the rest looked up from reference TRBV5-8 and TRBJ2-1, is EAGVTQSPTHLIKTRGQQATLRCSPISGHTSVYWYQQALGLGLQFLLWYDEGEERNRGNFPPRFSGRQFPNYSSELNVNALELEDSALYLCASSLSGLGSYNEQFFGPGTRLTVL.